This is a list of T cell receptor beta chains from one sample in a study of technical replicates of blood from a handful of donors. The table came from immunoSEQ multiplex PCR; TCRdb's copy has only in-frame clones and leaves some out. The table has approximately 82,000 clones, nearly 96% seen once; the top ten hold about 0.36%. The sample was T cells isolated from PBMCs. The receptor source for this set is a human donor in good health. Both conserved end residues are part of each CDR3. D genes are given only for firm matches. Size is omitted from some rows. Given values are once, few, many or a class for expanded clones.

clone size,V gene,D gene,J gene,CDR3 protein,CDR3 DNA
.,TRBV30,.,TRBJ1-2,CAWEDYGYTF,TGTGCCTGGGAGGATTATGGCTACACCTTC
.,TRBV18,TRBD1,TRBJ1-1,CASSPRQGEMNTEAFF,TGTGCCAGCTCACCTAGACAGGGAGAGATGAACACTGAAGCTTTCTTT
.,TRBV10-3,TRBD2,TRBJ2-3,CAISLASGIWDTQYF,TGTGCCATCAGTTTGGCTAGCGGGATATGGGATACGCAGTATTTT
.,TRBV5-6,TRBD1,TRBJ2-7,CASRRLDRDHHEQYF,TGTGCCAGCAGGCGCCTGGACAGGGACCACCACGAGCAGTACTTC
.,TRBV9,TRBD2,TRBJ2-7,CASSVELAGGSSYEQYF,TGTGCCAGCAGCGTAGAACTAGCGGGAGGCTCCTCCTACGAGCAGTACTTC
.,TRBV5-4,.,TRBJ1-1,CASSFNRMNTEAFF,TGTGCCAGCAGCTTTAACAGGATGAACACTGAAGCTTTCTTT
.,TRBV7-3,.,TRBJ1-1,CASSLGPVNTEAFF,TGTGCCAGCAGCCTAGGCCCGGTGAACACTGAAGCTTTCTTT
.,TRBV27,TRBD1,TRBJ2-1,CASIRTGGNVNEQFF,TGTGCCAGCATTAGGACAGGGGGCAATGTAAATGAGCAGTTCTTC
.,TRBV6-1,TRBD2,TRBJ2-5,CASSFRTRQETQYF,TGTGCCAGCAGTTTTCGGACTAGGCAAGAGACCCAGTACTTC
.,TRBV7-7,.,TRBJ2-3,CASSSGTGTDTQYF,TGTGCCAGCAGCTCCGGGACTGGCACAGATACGCAGTATTTT
.,TRBV6-5,.,TRBJ2-1,CASSYLERHEQFF,TGTGCCAGCAGTTACCTCGAGCGCCATGAGCAGTTCTTC
.,TRBV5-4,TRBD2,TRBJ2-2,CASSLIGTTTGELFF,TGTGCCAGCAGCTTGATCGGGACTACCACCGGGGAGCTGTTTTTT
.,TRBV4-1,TRBD1,TRBJ1-5,CASSQGDRENQPQHF,TGCGCCAGCAGCCAAGGGGACAGGGAAAATCAGCCCCAGCATTTT
.,TRBV4-2,.,TRBJ1-1,CASSQFLVGTEAFF,TGTGCCAGCAGCCAATTCCTAGTGGGCACTGAAGCTTTCTTT
once,TRBV29-1,.,TRBJ2-3,CSVNQGDTQYF,TGCAGCGTTAACCAGGGGGATACGCAGTATTTT
.,TRBV30,.,TRBJ1-1,CAWNQGGTEAFF,TGTGCCTGGAACCAGGGAGGCACTGAAGCTTTCTTT
.,TRBV4-1,TRBD1,TRBJ1-1,CASSHRQGENTEAFF,TGCGCCAGCAGCCACCGACAGGGGGAGAACACTGAAGCTTTCTTT
.,TRBV30,.,TRBJ1-2,CAWSSGTAYGYTF,TGTGCCTGGAGTAGCGGGACTGCTTATGGCTACACCTTC
.,TRBV9,.,TRBJ2-5,CASSKSGLQETQYF,TGTGCCAGCAGCAAGAGCGGACTCCAAGAGACCCAGTACTTC
.,TRBV28,.,TRBJ2-1,CASSNWATSSYNEQFF,TGTGCCAGCAGCAACTGGGCCACCAGCTCCTACAATGAGCAGTTCTTC
.,TRBV25-1,.,TRBJ1-1,CASTTEAFF,TGTGCCAGCACTACTGAAGCTTTCTTT
once,TRBV11-3,.,TRBJ2-3,CASSLVQTDTQYF,TGTGCCAGCAGCTTAGTACAGACAGATACGCAGTATTTT